A selection of T cell receptor beta chains follows, all from one sample in a study of T cell responses to AZD1222 COVID-19 vaccine. The protocol was immunoSEQ multiplex PCR, while the TCRdb copy is restricted to in-frame clones and leaves out a portion. The sample contains under 200,000 clones, about nine tenths of which appear only once. The specimen was peripheral blood, collected on day 0 of AZD1222 vaccination. The source of these receptors is an adult in good health. Each CDR3 is given with its conserved first and last residue. The D gene is left open where the match is weak. Clone size is not always given. Where it is, it says once, few, many or a class for expanded clones.

>.|TRBV18|TRBJ1-5|.
TGTGCCAGCTCACACGGGAGCAATCAGCCCCAGCATTTT
CASSHGSNQPQHF
>.|TRBV20-1|TRBJ2-7|.
TGCAGTGCTAGTCGTGGCGGGGACTCCTACGAGCAGTACTTC
CSASRGGDSYEQYF
>TRBD2|TRBV10-3|TRBJ2-1|once
TGTGCCATCAGTGAAGGGACTAGCGGAAAGGGGAATGAGCAGTTCTTC
CAISEGTSGKGNEQFF
>.|TRBV9|TRBJ1-1|.
TGTGCCAGCAGCCCACACGGGGCGGATGAAGCTTTCTTT
CASSPHGADEAFF
>.|TRBV7-6|TRBJ2-7|.
TGTGCCAGCAGCTTAGACGGGTTAAGCTCCTACGAGCAGTACTTC
CASSLDGLSSYEQYF
>.|TRBV18|TRBJ2-1|.
TGTGCCAGCTCACCACAACTTCAGACCTACAATGAGCAGTTCTTC
CASSPQLQTYNEQFF
>.|TRBV7-2|TRBJ2-7|.
TGTGCCAGCACTGCTGGGGTTAGGAACGAGCAGTACTTC
CASTAGVRNEQYF
>TRBD1|TRBV5-1|TRBJ2-7|.
TGCGCCAGCAGCTTGGCGGCAGGGGGAACTTACGAGCAGTACTTC
CASSLAAGGTYEQYF
>.|TRBV6-5|TRBJ1-3|.
TGTGCCAGCACTGTGGGAAACACCATATATTTT
CASTVGNTIYF
>.|TRBV5-6|TRBJ2-7|.
TGTGCCAGCAGCTTGGTGTATTGGGGGGGCAGCTCCTACGAGCAGTACTTC
CASSLVYWGGSSYEQYF
>.|TRBV2|TRBJ2-7|.
TGTGCCAGCGGAAGGGGTTACTCCTACGAGCAGTACTTC
CASGRGYSYEQYF
>.|TRBV11-2|TRBJ1-1|.
TGTGCCAGCAGCTTTCCCTCCTATGAAGCTTTCTTT
CASSFPSYEAFF
>TRBD2|TRBV4-1|TRBJ2-7|.
TGCGCCAGCAGCCAGATAGGAGCGGGAGATAACTACGAGCAGTACTTC
CASSQIGAGDNYEQYF
>.|TRBV4-2|TRBJ1-2|.
TGTGCCAGCAGCCAAGGGCAGGGGCCCCTCTATGGCTACACCTTC
CASSQGQGPLYGYTF
>.|TRBV11-2|TRBJ2-7|.
TGTGCCAGCAGCTCAGGGCGAGGGGGGCAGTACTTC
CASSSGRGGQYF
>.|TRBV7-3|TRBJ1-2|.
TGTGCCAGCGGTGAAGGGCGGGGCTATGGCTACACCTTC
CASGEGRGYGYTF
>.|TRBV5-1|TRBJ2-6|.
TGCGCCAGCAGCTTGATAGCTACTGGGGCCAACGTCCTGACTTTC
CASSLIATGANVLTF
>.|TRBV5-8|TRBJ2-7|.
TGTGCCAGCAGCCTAGCAGAACCCCCCTACGAGCAGTACTTC
CASSLAEPPYEQYF
>.|TRBV13|TRBJ1-4|.
TGTGCCAGCAGCTCCTTGGGACAAAAACTGTTTTTT
CASSSLGQKLFF
>.|TRBV6-5|TRBJ1-2|.
TGTGCCAGCAGTAACAGGGTCGGCTACACCTTC
CASSNRVGYTF
>.|TRBV30|TRBJ2-5|.
TGTGCCTGGAGTGCCCTGACAGGGTTGGGAGGGACCCAGTACTTC
CAWSALTGLGGTQYF
>.|TRBV6-4|TRBJ2-2|few
TGTGCCAGCAGTGACTCAGGCGACACCGGGGAGCTGTTTTTT
CASSDSGDTGELFF
>TRBD2|TRBV10-2|TRBJ2-3|.
TGCGCCAGCAGTACCGCACTAGCGGGGGGGCAGGATACGCAGTATTTT
CASSTALAGGQDTQYF
>.|TRBV5-4|TRBJ1-5|.
TGTGCCAGCAGCTTGCTAGGCCAAAATCAGCCCCAGCATTTT
CASSLLGQNQPQHF
>TRBD2|TRBV30|TRBJ2-2|.
TGTGCCTCCCCCGCCGGGCTGTCCGGGAGCTACCTAGCGGGACGGCTGTTTTTT
CASPAGLSGSYLAGRLFF
>TRBD1|TRBV5-1|TRBJ2-1|.
TGCGCCAGCAGTAGAGGGCAGGGGGCCGACAATGAGCAGTTCTTC
CASSRGQGADNEQFF
>TRBD1|TRBV6-1|TRBJ1-2|.
TGTGCCAGCAGTGGACCCCGACAGGGTTTCGTCTATGGCTACACCTTC
CASSGPRQGFVYGYTF
>TRBD2|TRBV29-1|TRBJ2-7|.
TGCAGCTCCTTGACTAGCGGGGACTACGAGCAGTACTTC
CSSLTSGDYEQYF
>.|TRBV6-5|TRBJ1-1|.
TGTGCCAGCACGACAGGTAGAAGAATGAACACTGAAGCTTTCTTT
CASTTGRRMNTEAFF
>TRBD1|TRBV6-6|TRBJ1-6|.
TGTGCCAGCAGACCGACAGGGGGTTATAATTCACCCCTCCACTTT
CASRPTGGYNSPLHF
>.|TRBV6-5|TRBJ2-2|.
TGTGCCAGCAGTTATACTGGGGGGAACACCGGGGAGCTGTTTTTT
CASSYTGGNTGELFF
>TRBD1|TRBV7-2|TRBJ2-2|.
TGTGCCAGCAGCCCTGGATCAGGGGGGAACACCGGGGAGCTGTTTTTT
CASSPGSGGNTGELFF
>.|TRBV7-9|TRBJ2-7|many
TGTGCCAGCAGCTTATCACCAGACTACGAGCAGTACTTC
CASSLSPDYEQYF
>.|TRBV5-1|TRBJ1-3|.
TGCGCCAGCAGCCCGCGAAGGTTTGGTACCTCTGGAAACACCATATATTTT
CASSPRRFGTSGNTIYF
>.|TRBV12-5|TRBJ2-1|.
TGTGCTAGTGGTTTGTTCGATGAGCAGTTCTTC
CASGLFDEQFF
>.|TRBV18|TRBJ1-2|.
TGTGCCAGCTCACCACGGGCGGTCGGTAGGGAGGTCGCTAACTATGGCTACACCTTC
CASSPRAVGREVANYGYTF
>.|TRBV24-1|TRBJ2-5|.
TGTGCCACCAGTGATCCGAGGGAAGGGGCAGAGACCCAGTACTTC
CATSDPREGAETQYF
>.|TRBV7-2|TRBJ2-3|.
TGTGCCAGCAGCCTTAGCACAGATACGCAGTATTTT
CASSLSTDTQYF
>TRBD1|TRBV27|TRBJ2-7|.
TGTGCCAGCAGTATCGGGACAGGCGCCTACTACGAGCAGTACTTC
CASSIGTGAYYEQYF
>.|TRBV6-1|TRBJ2-1|.
TGTGCCAGCAGTGAAGTTGGGGGGCACAATGAGCAGTTCTTC
CASSEVGGHNEQFF
>TRBD1|TRBV29-1|TRBJ2-7|.
TGCAGCGTCGTAGGGGACAGATACGAGCAGTACTTC
CSVVGDRYEQYF
>.|TRBV7-2|TRBJ1-6|.
TGTGCCAGCAGCCCCCGGGTCCGGAGCTCCTATAATTCACCCCTCCACTTT
CASSPRVRSSYNSPLHF
>TRBD1|TRBV6-2/TRBV6-3|TRBJ2-7|.
TGTGCCAGCAGTGGTTTGAGGACAGGCTACGAGCAGTACTTC
CASSGLRTGYEQYF
>.|TRBV7-3|TRBJ1-2|few
TGTGCCAGCAGCTTAACCGCAGGGGACTATGGCTACACCTTC
CASSLTAGDYGYTF
>TRBD2|TRBV6-1|TRBJ2-3|.
TGTGCCAGCAGGGAACCGGGACTAGCGGGACCCACAGATACGCAGTATTTT
CASREPGLAGPTDTQYF
>TRBD2|TRBV6-2/TRBV6-3|TRBJ2-2|.
TGTGCCAGCAGTCCAAGAGCCTATGGACTAGCGGGGACCAACACCGGGGAGCTGTTTTTT
CASSPRAYGLAGTNTGELFF
>.|TRBV7-9|TRBJ1-5|.
TGTGCCAGCAGTCTAGGGCCCGACTATAGCAATCAGCCCCAGCATTTT
CASSLGPDYSNQPQHF